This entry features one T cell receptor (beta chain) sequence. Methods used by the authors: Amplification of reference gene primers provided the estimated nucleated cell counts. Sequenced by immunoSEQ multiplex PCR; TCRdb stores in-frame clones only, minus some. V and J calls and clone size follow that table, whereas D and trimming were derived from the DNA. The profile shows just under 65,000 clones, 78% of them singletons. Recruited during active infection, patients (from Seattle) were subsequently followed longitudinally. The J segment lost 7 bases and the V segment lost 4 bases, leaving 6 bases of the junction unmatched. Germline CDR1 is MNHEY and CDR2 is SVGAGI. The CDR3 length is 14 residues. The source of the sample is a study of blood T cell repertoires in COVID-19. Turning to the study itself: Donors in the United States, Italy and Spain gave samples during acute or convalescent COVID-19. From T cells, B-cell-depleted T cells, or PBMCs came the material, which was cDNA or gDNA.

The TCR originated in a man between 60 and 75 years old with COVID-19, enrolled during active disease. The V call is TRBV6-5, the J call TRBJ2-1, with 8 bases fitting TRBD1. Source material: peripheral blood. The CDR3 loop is CASSWARGLNEQFF. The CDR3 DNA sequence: TGTGCCAGCAGTTGGGCCAGGGGGCTTAATGAGCAGTTCTTC.